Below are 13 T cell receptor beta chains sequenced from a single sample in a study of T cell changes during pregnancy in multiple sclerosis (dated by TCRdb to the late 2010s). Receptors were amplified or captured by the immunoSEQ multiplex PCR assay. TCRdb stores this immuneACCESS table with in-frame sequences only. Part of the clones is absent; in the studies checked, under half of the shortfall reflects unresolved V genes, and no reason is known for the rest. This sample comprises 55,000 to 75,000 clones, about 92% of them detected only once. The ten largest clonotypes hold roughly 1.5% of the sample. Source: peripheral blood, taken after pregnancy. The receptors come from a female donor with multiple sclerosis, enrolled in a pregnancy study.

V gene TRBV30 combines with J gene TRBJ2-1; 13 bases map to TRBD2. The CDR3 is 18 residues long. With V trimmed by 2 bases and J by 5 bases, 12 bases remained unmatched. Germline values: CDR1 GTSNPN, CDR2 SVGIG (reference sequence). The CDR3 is CAWSRLAGGRGQNNEQFF. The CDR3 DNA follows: TGTGCCTGGAGTAGACTAGCGGGAGGACGGGGTCAGAACAATGAGCAGTTCTTC.

The CDR3 DNA sequence: TGTGCCATCAGAATAGTGTCTGGGGAGCTGTTTTTT. This encodes CAIRIVSGELFF. The J gene is TRBJ2-2, the V gene TRBV10-3; no clear D. The CDR3 contains 12 residues. Germline V gene data show CDR1 as ENHRY and CDR2 as SYGVKD. V was shortened by 6 bases and J by 8 bases, with 10 bases between the two germline ends.

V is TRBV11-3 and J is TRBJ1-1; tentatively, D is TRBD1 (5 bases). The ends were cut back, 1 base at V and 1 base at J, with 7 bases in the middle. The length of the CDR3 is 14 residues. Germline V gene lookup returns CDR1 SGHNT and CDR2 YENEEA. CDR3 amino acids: CASSLGTGNTEAFF. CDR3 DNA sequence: TGTGCCAGCAGCTTAGGCACAGGGAACACTGAAGCTTTCTTT.

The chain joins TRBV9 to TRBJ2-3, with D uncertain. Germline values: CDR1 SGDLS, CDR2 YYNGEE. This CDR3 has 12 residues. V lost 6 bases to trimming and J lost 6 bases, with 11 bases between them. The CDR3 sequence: CASTRDSDTQYF. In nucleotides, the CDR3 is TGTGCCAGCACTAGAGACTCGGATACGCAGTATTTT.

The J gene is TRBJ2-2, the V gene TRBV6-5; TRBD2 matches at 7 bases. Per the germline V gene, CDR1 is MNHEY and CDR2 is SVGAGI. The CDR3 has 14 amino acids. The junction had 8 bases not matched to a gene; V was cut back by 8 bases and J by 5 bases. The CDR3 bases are TGTGCCAGCTCGGCGGGAGAGGGGACCGGGGAGCTGTTTTTT. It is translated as CASSAGEGTGELFF.

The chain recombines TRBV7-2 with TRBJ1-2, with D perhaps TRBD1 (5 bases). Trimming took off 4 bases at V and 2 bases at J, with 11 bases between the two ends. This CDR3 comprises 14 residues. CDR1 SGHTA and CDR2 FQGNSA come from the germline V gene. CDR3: CASSSSKGNYGYTF. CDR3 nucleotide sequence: TGTGCCAGCAGCTCCTCTAAGGGGAACTATGGCTACACCTTC.

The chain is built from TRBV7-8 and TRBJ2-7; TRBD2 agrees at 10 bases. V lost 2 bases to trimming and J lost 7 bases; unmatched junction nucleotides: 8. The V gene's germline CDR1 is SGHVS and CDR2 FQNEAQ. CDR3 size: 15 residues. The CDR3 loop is CASSLKLAGGGEQYF. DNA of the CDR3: TGTGCCAGCAGCTTAAAATTAGCGGGAGGCGGGGAGCAGTACTTC.

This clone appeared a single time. CDR3 DNA sequence: TGTGCCAGCCTAGAGCCACGCACCTCCTACGAGCAGTACTTC. Its translation is CASLEPRTSYEQYF. The chain joins TRBV2 to TRBJ2-7; no clear D. CDR1 and CDR2 (germline): SNHLY, FYNNEI. Trimming left V 8 bases short and J 0 bases short, with 14 bases between. This CDR3 spans 14 amino acids. The full variable domain, rest sourced from reference TRBV2 and TRBJ2-7, is EPEVTQTPSHQVTQMGQEVILRCVPISNHLYFYWYRQILGQKVEFLVSFYNNEISEKSEIFDDQFSVERPDGSNFTLKIRSTKLEDSAMYFCASLEPRTSYEQYFGPGTRLTVT.

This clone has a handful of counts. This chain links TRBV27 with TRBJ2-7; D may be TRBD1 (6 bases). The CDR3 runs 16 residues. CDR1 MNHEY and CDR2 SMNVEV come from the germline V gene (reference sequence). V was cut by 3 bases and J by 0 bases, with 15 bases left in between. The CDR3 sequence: CASSFSLGTHSYEQYF. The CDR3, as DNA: TGTGCCAGCAGTTTTAGTCTCGGGACACACTCCTACGAGCAGTACTTC.

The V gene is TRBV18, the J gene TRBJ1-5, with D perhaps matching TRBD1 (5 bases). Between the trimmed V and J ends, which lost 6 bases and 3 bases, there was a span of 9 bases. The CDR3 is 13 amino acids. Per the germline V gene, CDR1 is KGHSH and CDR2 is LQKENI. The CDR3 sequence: CASSGGNNQPQHF. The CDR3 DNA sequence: TGTGCCAGCTCCGGGGGGAACAATCAGCCCCAGCATTTT. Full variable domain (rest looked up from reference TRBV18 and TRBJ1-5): NAGVMQNPRHLVRRRGQEARLRCSPMKGHSHVYWYRQLPEEGLKFMVYLQKENIIDESGMPKERFSAEFPKEGPSILRIQQVVRGDSAAYFCASSGGNNQPQHFGDGTRLSIL.

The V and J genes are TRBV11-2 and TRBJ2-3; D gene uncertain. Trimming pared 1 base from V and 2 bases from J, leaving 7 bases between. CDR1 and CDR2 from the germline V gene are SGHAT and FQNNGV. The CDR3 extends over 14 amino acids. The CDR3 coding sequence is TGTGCCAGCAGCTTAGCCCGCTACACAGATACGCAGTATTTT. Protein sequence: CASSLARYTDTQYF.

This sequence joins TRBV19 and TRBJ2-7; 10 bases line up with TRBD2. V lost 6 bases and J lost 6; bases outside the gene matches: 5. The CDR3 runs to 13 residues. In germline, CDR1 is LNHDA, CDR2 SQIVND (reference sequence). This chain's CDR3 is CASSFGLAVEQYF. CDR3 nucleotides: TGTGCCAGTAGCTTCGGACTAGCGGTCGAGCAGTACTTC.

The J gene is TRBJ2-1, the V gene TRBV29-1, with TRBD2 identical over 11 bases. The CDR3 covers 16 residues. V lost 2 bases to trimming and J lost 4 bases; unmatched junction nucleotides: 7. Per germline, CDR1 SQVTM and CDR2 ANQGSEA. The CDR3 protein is CSVEKFTSGRYNEQFF. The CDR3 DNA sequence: TGCAGCGTTGAAAAATTCACTAGCGGGAGATACAATGAGCAGTTCTTC.